The 18 T cell receptor beta chains below all came from one sample that was sequenced in a study of blood T cell repertoires in COVID-19. Produced via immunoSEQ multiplex PCR; TCRdb's table is partial and in-frame only. The table shows some 100,000 clones, with about 74% occurring only once. Source material: peripheral blood. The receptors here all came from a man in his 70s with acute or convalescent COVID-19.

This chain links TRBV7-2 with TRBJ1-3, with D hard to call. CDR3 length equals 16 residues. Germline V gene sequence: CDR1 SGHTA, CDR2 FQGNSA. V lost 2 bases and J 4 bases, leaving 15 bases between the germline ends. Here the CDR3 DNA reads TGTGCCAGCAGCTTATCTGGTTCTAGCGAAGGAAACACCATATATTTT. The encoded protein is CASSLSGSSEGNTIYF. The complete variable domain, with remaining parts taken from reference TRBV7-2 and TRBJ1-3, reads GAGVSQSPSNKVTEKGKDVELRCDPISGHTALYWYRQSLGQGLEFLIYFQGNSAPDKSGLPSDRFSAERTGGSVSTLTIQRTQQEDSAVYLCASSLSGSSEGNTIYFGEGSWLTVV.

The chain uses TRBV7-2 and TRBJ1-1; D is unclear. The CDR3 is 15 amino acids. Germline values: CDR1 SGHTA, CDR2 FQGNSA. V lost 4 bases to trimming and J lost 2 bases, with 14 bases between them. CDR3 DNA sequence: TGTGCCAGCAGCTCGGTAGGAGGAATTAACACTGAAGCTTTCTTT. Translating gives CASSSVGGINTEAFF.

This clone was seen a single time. The rearrangement links TRBV7-2 to TRBJ2-7, with D tentatively TRBD2 (7 bases). The CDR3 consists of 19 residues. V was cut by 5 bases and J by 7 bases, with 33 bases left in between. CDR1 and CDR2 (germline): SGHTA, FQGNSA. For the CDR3, the DNA is TGTGCCAGCAGCCCCTCGGCCCGATTAGGGGGGGCACTCCTTTATGAGCAGTACTTC. Protein product: CASSPSARLGGALLYEQYF.

The chain has TRBV14 and TRBJ1-5; TRBD1 might be the D (6 bases). Germline V CDR1 and CDR2: SGHDN, FVKESK. Trimming left V 4 bases short and J 2 bases short, with 15 bases between. CDR3 length equals 16 residues. This CDR3 is CASSRGHRVGNQPQHF. The CDR3 DNA reads as TGTGCCAGCAGCCGTGGGCACAGGGTTGGCAATCAGCCCCAGCATTTT.

This chain uses TRBV30 with TRBJ1-2; a possible D gene is TRBD1 (5 bases). Trimming took 2 bases from V and 4 from J, leaving 14 bases between them. This CDR3 has 14 amino acids. The germline CDR1 and CDR2 sequences are GTSNPN and SVGIG (reference sequence). The CDR3 bases are TGTGCCTGGAGTATAGGACAAACCACCTATGGCTACACCTTC. Encoded protein: CAWSIGQTTYGYTF.

V and J are TRBV9 and TRBJ1-6; tentative D call: TRBD1 (5 bases). The CDR3 is 16 amino acids. Per the germline V gene, CDR1 is SGDLS and CDR2 is YYNGEE. Trimming removed 0 bases from V and 6 bases from J, with 13 bases in between. The CDR3 nucleotides read TGTGCCAGCAGCGTAGGACAGTTCGGGCCTAATTCACCCCTCCACTTT. Encoded protein: CASSVGQFGPNSPLHF.

This rearrangement joins TRBV5-4 to TRBJ1-1, with TRBD1 as a possible D gene (5 bases). Germline CDR1 SGHNT, CDR2 YYREEE (reference sequence). This CDR3 spans 15 amino acids. V lost 1 base, J lost 1 base, and 11 bases lay in between. The DNA for the CDR3 is TGTGCCAGCAGCTTGTCGGGGGACGGGAACACTGAAGCTTTCTTT. This gives the protein CASSLSGDGNTEAFF.

The chain carries TRBV3-1 (or the pseudogene TRBV3-2) and TRBJ1-5, with unresolved D. The germline V gene has CDR1 LGHDT and CDR2 YNNKEL (reference sequence). V was trimmed by 1 base and J by 7 bases, leaving 5 bases between them. The length of the CDR3 is 12 residues. The CDR3, as DNA: TGTGCCAGCAGCCAAGTTGGCCAGCCCCAGCATTTT. This sequence encodes CASSQVGQPQHF.

The chain is built from TRBV28 and TRBJ2-7; possible D gene TRBD1, 6 bases. With 1 base removed from V and 3 bases from J, the gap between germline ends came to 10 bases. The germline CDR1 and CDR2 sequences are MDHEN and SYDVKM. This CDR3 is built from 14 residues. CDR3 protein: CASSLLGRGYEQYF. Written as DNA, the CDR3 is TGTGCCAGCAGTTTATTAGGCAGGGGCTACGAGCAGTACTTC.

CDR3 residues: CASSSQTVSDTQYF. CDR3 sequence (DNA): TGTGCCAGCAGTTCACAGACAGTATCAGATACGCAGTATTTT. This chain uses TRBV6-5 with TRBJ2-3; tentative D call: TRBD1 (5 bases). Germline CDR1 and CDR2: MNHEY and SVGAGI. The V end lost 4 bases, the J end lost 4 bases, and 12 bases lay between the germline ends. The CDR3 has 14 residues.

The chain joins TRBV18 to TRBJ1-3; D is unclear. This CDR3 is 15 amino acids long. Trimming stripped 2 bases from V and 4 bases from J, with 12 bases between. In germline, CDR1 is KGHSH, CDR2 LQKENI. In nucleotides, the CDR3 is TGTGCCAGCTCACCATCCGCAGTCCCCGGAAACACCATATATTTT. Residues: CASSPSAVPGNTIYF.

V is TRBV27 and J is TRBJ1-2; 8 positions match TRBD1. The CDR3 loop spans 15 amino acids. Per germline, CDR1 MNHEY and CDR2 SMNVEV (reference sequence). Trimming cost V 6 bases and J 5 bases; bases outside gene matches: 11. The CDR3 here is CASRKGDRSTYGYTF. CDR3 bases: TGTGCCAGCAGAAAGGGGGACAGGAGCACATATGGCTACACCTTC.

The chain links TRBV6-5 to TRBJ2-3; TRBD1 matches at 7 bases. Germline lookup yields CDR1 MNHEY and CDR2 SVGAGI. The V segment lost 5 bases and the J segment 6 bases; nucleotides outside the gene matches: 5. The CDR3 runs to 13 residues. The CDR3: CASSTPGGDTQYF. The CDR3 nucleotides read TGTGCCAGCAGTACGCCAGGGGGTGATACGCAGTATTTT.

CDR3 coding DNA: TGTGCCAGCAGCTCAGCCGGGACAGGTACGACTGAAGCTTTCTTT. This sequence encodes CASSSAGTGTTEAFF. The chain links TRBV5-4 to TRBJ1-1, with 8 positions matching TRBD1. The CDR3 totals 15 residues. Germline V gene data show CDR1 as SGHNT and CDR2 as YYREEE (reference sequence). Trimming cost V 3 bases and J 5 bases; bases outside gene matches: 9.

The V and J genes are TRBV5-1 and TRBJ2-2; 10 bases are shared with TRBD1. Germline V lookup: CDR1 SGHRS, CDR2 YFSETQ. The CDR3 runs to 15 residues. V lost 4 bases, J lost 5 bases, and 5 bases stayed unmatched. The CDR3 bases are TGCGCCAGCAGCCTGACAGGGGGCGATACCGGGGAGCTGTTTTTT. Translated, it gives CASSLTGGDTGELFF.

J is TRBJ2-2 and V is TRBV4-2; 11 bases align to TRBD2. Germline CDR1 is LGHNA and CDR2 is YNFKEQ. The ends lost 0 bases at V and 0 bases at J; junction bases unmatched: 9. The CDR3 is made up of 20 amino acids. The CDR3 reads CASSQDGPLAGGPNTGELFF. The CDR3 DNA reads as TGTGCCAGCAGCCAAGATGGCCCGCTAGCGGGGGGCCCGAACACCGGGGAGCTGTTTTTT.

This clone is a singleton in its sample. The chain links TRBV11-1 to TRBJ2-7; possible D gene TRBD1, 5 bases. The CDR3 runs 15 residues. From germline, CDR1 is SGHAT and CDR2 FQDESV (reference sequence). V dropped 5 bases and J dropped 1 base, with 15 bases sitting between them. Here the CDR3 DNA reads TGTGCCAGCAGCCCCGGCGGACACAGATCCTACGAGCAGTACTTC. The encoded protein is CASSPGGHRSYEQYF. The complete variable domain, with remaining parts taken from reference TRBV11-1 and TRBJ2-7, reads EAEVAQSPRYKITEKSQAVAFWCDPISGHATLYWYRQILGQGPELLVQFQDESVVDDSQLPKDRFSAERLKGVDSTLKIQPAELGDSAMYLCASSPGGHRSYEQYFGPGTRLTVT.

V is TRBV7-8 and J is TRBJ2-7; a possible D gene is TRBD1 (5 bases). Per the germline V gene, CDR1 is SGHVS and CDR2 is FQNEAQ. The CDR3 is made up of 14 amino acids. The V end was cut by 1 base, the J end by 2 bases, with 9 bases between. DNA for the CDR3: TGTGCCAGCAGCTTAGAAACAGGCCCCTACGAGCAGTACTTC. Protein sequence: CASSLETGPYEQYF.